This is a list of T cell receptor beta chains from one sample in a study of blood T cells in healthy people across ages. TCRdb reanalysed the 5' RACE reads using MiXCR and keeps one entry per CDR3 protein. The sample lists over 600,000 distinct CDR3 sequences; roughly 21% were seen once. Sequences were obtained from blood. Source of these receptors: a man aged 70 or older in good health. CDR3s leave out the opening cysteine and the closing phenylalanine or tryptophan. The order of the fields is clone size, V gene, CDR3 length, J gene, CDR3 protein. Expanded clones are given a class, and other clones once, few, many or no size at all.

-	TRBV9	12	TRBJ1-5	ASSVEGSNQPQH
few	TRBV20-1	11	TRBJ2-3	SAGERITDTQY
few	TRBV2	10	TRBJ1-2	ASSETDYGYT
few	TRBV10-3	11	-	AISQSRNHEQF
-	TRBV2	12	TRBJ1-5	ASSTRQSNQPQH
-	TRBV9	16	TRBJ2-2	ASSVAKETSGYTGELF
many	TRBV7-2	12	TRBJ2-7	ASSLTRASYEQY
few	TRBV2	12	TRBJ2-2	ASSGATNTGELF
-	TRBV14	11	TRBJ1-4	ASSQSSVEKLF
-	TRBV12-3/TRBV12-4	13	TRBJ2-7	ASRMIGTRAYEQY
medium-sized	TRBV29-1	12	TRBJ2-7	SVTRLASSYEQY
-	TRBV24-1	14	TRBJ2-3	ATSDGTSGPTDTQY
few	TRBV2	9	TRBJ2-1	ASSDTSKWF
-	TRBV5-1	12	TRBJ2-5	VSSSGQFQETQY
-	TRBV10-3	13	TRBJ1-5	AISAVSGGRQPQH
-	TRBV28	9	TRBJ2-1	ASSAGYEQF
few	TRBV20-1	13	TRBJ1-4	SADSGGGGNEKLF
-	TRBV27	15	TRBJ2-2	ASTPWTSGTNTGELF
few	TRBV9	15	TRBJ2-1	ASSLGLAGRGYNEQF
-	TRBV20-1	10	TRBJ2-5	SASNGGETQY
few	TRBV20-1	12	TRBJ2-1	SARADYSYNEQF
many	TRBV28	12	TRBJ2-1	ASRGAGGSNEQF
few	TRBV28	12	TRBJ1-4	ASSTTGGDEKLF
few	TRBV24-1	11	TRBJ2-2	ATGQGGTGKLF
few	TRBV12-3/TRBV12-4	14	TRBJ2-1	ASSSHRDLVYNEQF
few	TRBV6-6	12	TRBJ1-4	ASSDQKTNEKLF
-	TRBV20-1	10	TRBJ2-1	SAIREQDEQF